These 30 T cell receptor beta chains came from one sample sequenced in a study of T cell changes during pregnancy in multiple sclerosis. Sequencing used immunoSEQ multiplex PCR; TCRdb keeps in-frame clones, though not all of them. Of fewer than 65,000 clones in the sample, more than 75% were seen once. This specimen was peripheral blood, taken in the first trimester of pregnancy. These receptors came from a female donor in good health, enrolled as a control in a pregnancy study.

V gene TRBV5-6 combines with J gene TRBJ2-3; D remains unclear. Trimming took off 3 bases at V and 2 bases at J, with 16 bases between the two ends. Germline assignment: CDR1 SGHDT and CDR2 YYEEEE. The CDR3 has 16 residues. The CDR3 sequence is CASSSGDSRYTDTQYF. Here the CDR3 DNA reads TGTGCCAGCAGCTCCGGTGACTCCCGATACACAGATACGCAGTATTTT.

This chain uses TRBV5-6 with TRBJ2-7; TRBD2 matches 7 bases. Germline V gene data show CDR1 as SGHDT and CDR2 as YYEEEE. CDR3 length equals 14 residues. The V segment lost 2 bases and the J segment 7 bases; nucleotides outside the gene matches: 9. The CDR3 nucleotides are TGTGCCAGCAGCTTAGGCACCTGGGGGGGGGAGCAGTACTTC. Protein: CASSLGTWGGEQYF. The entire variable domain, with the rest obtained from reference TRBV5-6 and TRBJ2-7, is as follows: DAGVTQSPTHLIKTRGQQVTLRCSPKSGHDTVSWYQQALGQGPQFIFQYYEEEERQRGNFPDRFSGHQFPNYSSELNVNALLLGDSALYLCASSLGTWGGEQYFGPGTRLTVT.

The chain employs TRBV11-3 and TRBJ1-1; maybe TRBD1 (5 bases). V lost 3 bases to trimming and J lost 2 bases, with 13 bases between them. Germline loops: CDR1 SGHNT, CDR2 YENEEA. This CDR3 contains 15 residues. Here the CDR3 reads CASSFDQGPNTEAFF. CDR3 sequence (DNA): TGTGCCAGCAGCTTCGATCAGGGTCCTAACACTGAAGCTTTCTTT.

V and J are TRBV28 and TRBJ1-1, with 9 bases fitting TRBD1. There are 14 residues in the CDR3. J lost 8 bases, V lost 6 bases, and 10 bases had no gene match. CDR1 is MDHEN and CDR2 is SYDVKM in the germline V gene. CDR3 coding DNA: TGTGCCAGCAGCCAAACAGGGGGCGCGAGGGAAGCTTTCTTT. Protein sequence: CASSQTGGAREAFF.

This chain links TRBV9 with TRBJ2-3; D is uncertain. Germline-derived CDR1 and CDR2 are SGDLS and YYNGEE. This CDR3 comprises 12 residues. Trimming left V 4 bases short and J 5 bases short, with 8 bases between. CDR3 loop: CASSPERDTQYF. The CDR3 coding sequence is TGTGCCAGCAGCCCGGAGAGAGATACGCAGTATTTT.

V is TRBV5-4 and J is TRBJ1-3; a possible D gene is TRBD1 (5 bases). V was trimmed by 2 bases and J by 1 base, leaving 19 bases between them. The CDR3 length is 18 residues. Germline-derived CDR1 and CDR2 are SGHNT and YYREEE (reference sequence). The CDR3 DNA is TGTGCCAGCAGCTTAGGGCCGGGCCAGGGAAGTTCTGGAAACACCATATATTTT. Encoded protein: CASSLGPGQGSSGNTIYF.

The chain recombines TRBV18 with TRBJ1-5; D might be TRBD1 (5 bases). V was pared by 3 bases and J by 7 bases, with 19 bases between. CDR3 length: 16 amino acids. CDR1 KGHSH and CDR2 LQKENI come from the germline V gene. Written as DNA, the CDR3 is TGTGCCAGCTCACCCTTTGCCCCAGGGAAGGGCCAGCCCCAGCATTTT. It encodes CASSPFAPGKGQPQHF.

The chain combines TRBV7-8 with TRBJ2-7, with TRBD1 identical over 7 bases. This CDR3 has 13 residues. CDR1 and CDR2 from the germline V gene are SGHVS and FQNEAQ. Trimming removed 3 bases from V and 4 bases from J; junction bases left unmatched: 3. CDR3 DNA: TGTGCCAGCAGCTTGACGACAGGGTACGAGCAGTACTTC. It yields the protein CASSLTTGYEQYF.

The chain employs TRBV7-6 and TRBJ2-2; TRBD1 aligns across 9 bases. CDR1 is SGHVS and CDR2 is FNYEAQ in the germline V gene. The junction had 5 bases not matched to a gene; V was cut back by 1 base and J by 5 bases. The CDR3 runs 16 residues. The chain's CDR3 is CASSLVGTGLTGELFF. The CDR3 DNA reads TGTGCCAGCAGCTTAGTAGGGACAGGGCTTACCGGGGAGCTGTTTTTT.

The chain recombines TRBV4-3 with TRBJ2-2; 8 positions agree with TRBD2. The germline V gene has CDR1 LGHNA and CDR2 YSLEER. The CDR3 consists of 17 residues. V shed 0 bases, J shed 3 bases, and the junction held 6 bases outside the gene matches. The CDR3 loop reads CASSQDVVSGDTGELFF. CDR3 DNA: TGCGCCAGCAGCCAAGATGTGGTTAGCGGGGACACCGGGGAGCTGTTTTTT.

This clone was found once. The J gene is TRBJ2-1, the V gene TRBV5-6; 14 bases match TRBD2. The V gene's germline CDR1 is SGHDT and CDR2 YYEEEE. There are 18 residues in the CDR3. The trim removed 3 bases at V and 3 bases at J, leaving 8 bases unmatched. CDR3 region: CASSYKWTSGRNYNEQFF. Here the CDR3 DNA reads TGTGCCAGCAGCTACAAATGGACTAGCGGGAGGAACTACAATGAGCAGTTCTTC.

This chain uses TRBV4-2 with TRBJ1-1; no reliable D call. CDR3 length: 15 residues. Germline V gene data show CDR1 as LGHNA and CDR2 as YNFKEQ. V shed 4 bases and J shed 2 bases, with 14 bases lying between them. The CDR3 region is CASSPPRGINTEAFF. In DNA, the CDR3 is TGTGCCAGCAGCCCCCCGAGAGGGATAAACACTGAAGCTTTCTTT.

CDR3 in amino acids: CASIRDRGENTIYF. DNA of the CDR3: TGTGCCAGCATCAGGGACAGGGGAGAGAACACCATATATTTT. The gene calls are TRBV2 and TRBJ1-3, with 10 positions matching TRBD1. Looked up from germline, CDR1 is SNHLY and CDR2 is FYNNEI. CDR3 length: 14 amino acids. V shed 7 bases, J shed 7 bases, and the junction held 7 bases outside the gene matches.

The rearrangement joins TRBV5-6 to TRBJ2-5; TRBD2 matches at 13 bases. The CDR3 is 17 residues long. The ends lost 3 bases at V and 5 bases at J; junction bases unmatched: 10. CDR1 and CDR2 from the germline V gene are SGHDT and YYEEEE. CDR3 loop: CASSSGLAGSLVETQYF. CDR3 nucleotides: TGTGCCAGCAGCTCGGGACTAGCGGGGTCGCTGGTGGAGACCCAGTACTTC.

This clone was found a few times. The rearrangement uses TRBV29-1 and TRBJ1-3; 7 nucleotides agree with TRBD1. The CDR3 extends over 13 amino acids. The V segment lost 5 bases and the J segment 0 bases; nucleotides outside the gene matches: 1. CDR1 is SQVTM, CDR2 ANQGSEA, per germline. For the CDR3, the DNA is TGCAGCGTTCGACAGGGCTCTGGAAACACCATATATTTT. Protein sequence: CSVRQGSGNTIYF.

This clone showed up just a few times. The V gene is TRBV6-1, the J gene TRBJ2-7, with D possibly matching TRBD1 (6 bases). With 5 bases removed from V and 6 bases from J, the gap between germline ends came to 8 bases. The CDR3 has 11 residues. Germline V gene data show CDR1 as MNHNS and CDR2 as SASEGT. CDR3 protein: CASSQTGEQYF. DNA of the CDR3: TGTGCCAGCAGTCAGACAGGCGAGCAGTACTTC.

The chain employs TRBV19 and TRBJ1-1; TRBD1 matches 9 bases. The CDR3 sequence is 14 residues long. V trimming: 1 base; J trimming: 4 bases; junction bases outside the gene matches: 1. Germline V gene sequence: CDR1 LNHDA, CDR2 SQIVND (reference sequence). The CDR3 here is CASSIGTGVTEAFF. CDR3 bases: TGTGCCAGTAGTATAGGGACAGGGGTCACTGAAGCTTTCTTT.

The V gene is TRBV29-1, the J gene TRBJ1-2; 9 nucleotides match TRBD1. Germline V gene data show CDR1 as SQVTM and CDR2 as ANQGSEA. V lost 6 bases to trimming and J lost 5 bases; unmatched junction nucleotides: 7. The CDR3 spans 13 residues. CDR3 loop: CSVQQGAAYGYTF. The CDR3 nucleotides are TGCAGCGTCCAACAGGGGGCGGCGTATGGCTACACCTTC.

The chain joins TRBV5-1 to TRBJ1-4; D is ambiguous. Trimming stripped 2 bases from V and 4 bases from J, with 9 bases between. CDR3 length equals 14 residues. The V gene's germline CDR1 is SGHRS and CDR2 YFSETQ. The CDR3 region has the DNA TGCGCCAGCAGCTTCGGAGGGCTTAATGAAAAACTGTTTTTT. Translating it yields CASSFGGLNEKLFF. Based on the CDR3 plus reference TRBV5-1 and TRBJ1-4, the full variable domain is KAGVTQTPRYLIKTRGQQVTLSCSPISGHRSVSWYQQTPGQGLQFLFEYFSETQRNKGNFPGRFSGRQFSNSRSEMNVSTLELGDSALYLCASSFGGLNEKLFFGSGTQLSVL.

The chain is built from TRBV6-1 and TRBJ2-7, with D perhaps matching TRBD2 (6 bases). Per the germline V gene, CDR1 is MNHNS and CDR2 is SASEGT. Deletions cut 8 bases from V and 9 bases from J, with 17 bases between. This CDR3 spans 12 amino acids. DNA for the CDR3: TGTGCCAGCCGGGACTCTCATACCCCGCAGTACTTC. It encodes CASRDSHTPQYF.

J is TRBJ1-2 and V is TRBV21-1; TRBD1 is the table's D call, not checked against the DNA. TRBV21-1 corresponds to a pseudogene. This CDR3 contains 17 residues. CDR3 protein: CASSKGMGDRVEDGYTF. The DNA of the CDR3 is TGTGCCAGCAGCAAGGGGATGGGGGACAGGGTGGAGGATGGCTACACCTTC.

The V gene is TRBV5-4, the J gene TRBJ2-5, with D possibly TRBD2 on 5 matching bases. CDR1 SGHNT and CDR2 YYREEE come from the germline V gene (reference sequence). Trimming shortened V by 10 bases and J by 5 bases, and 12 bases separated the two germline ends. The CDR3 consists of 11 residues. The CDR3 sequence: CAFRGEETQYF. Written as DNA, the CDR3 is TGTGCCTTCCGGGGTGAGGAGACCCAGTACTTC.

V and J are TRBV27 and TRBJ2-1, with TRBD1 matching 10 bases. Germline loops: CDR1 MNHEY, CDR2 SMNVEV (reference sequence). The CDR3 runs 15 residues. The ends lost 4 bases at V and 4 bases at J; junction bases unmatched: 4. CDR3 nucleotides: TGTGCCAGCAGTTCCCCGGGACAGGGGTACAATGAGCAGTTCTTC. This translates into CASSSPGQGYNEQFF.

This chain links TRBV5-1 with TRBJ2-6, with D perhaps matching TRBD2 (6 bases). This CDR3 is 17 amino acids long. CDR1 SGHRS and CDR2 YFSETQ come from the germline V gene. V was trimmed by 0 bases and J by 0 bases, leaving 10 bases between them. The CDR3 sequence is CASSLGEVSSGANVLTF. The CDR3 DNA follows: TGCGCCAGCAGCTTGGGGGAGGTTAGCTCTGGGGCCAACGTCCTGACTTTC.

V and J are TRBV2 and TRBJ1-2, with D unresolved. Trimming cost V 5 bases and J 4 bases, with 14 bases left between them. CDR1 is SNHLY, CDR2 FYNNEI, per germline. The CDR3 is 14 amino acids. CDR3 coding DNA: TGTGCCAGCAGTACCACAAAACAGATCTATGGCTACACCTTC. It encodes CASSTTKQIYGYTF. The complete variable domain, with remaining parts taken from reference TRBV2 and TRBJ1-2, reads EPEVTQTPSHQVTQMGQEVILRCVPISNHLYFYWYRQILGQKVEFLVSFYNNEISEKSEIFDDQFSVERPDGSNFTLKIRSTKLEDSAMYFCASSTTKQIYGYTFGSGTRLTVV.

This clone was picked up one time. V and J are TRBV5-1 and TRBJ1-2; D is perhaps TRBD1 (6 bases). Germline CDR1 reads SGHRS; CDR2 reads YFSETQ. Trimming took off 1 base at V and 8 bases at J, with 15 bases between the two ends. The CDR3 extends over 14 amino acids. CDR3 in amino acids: CASSLTSGVAGYTF. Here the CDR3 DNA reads TGCGCCAGCAGCTTGACGTCAGGGGTGGCCGGCTACACCTTC. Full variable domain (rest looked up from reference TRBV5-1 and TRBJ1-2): KAGVTQTPRYLIKTRGQQVTLSCSPISGHRSVSWYQQTPGQGLQFLFEYFSETQRNKGNFPGRFSGRQFSNSRSEMNVSTLELGDSALYLCASSLTSGVAGYTFGSGTRLTVV.

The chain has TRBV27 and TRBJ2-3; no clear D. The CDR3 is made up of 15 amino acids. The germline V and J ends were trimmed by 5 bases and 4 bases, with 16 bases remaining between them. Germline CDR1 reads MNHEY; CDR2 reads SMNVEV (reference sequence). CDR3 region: CASSPSPGAADTQYF. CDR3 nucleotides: TGTGCCAGCAGTCCCTCTCCCGGCGCGGCAGATACGCAGTATTTT.

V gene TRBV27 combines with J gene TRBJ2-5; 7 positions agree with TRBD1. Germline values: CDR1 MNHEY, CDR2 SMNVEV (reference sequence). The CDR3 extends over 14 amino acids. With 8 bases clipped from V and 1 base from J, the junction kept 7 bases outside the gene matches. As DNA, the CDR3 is TGTGCCAGCCAGAAGGGGGCCTTCCAAGAGACCCAGTACTTC. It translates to CASQKGAFQETQYF.

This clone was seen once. The CDR3 spells CASSIIGGGADGYTF. The CDR3 DNA sequence: TGTGCCAGTAGTATTATCGGAGGGGGCGCGGATGGCTACACCTTC. The V and J genes are TRBV19 and TRBJ1-2; 7 bases line up with TRBD1. V trimming: 3 bases; J trimming: 6 bases; junction bases outside the gene matches: 10. The CDR3 is 15 amino acids. CDR1 and CDR2 (germline): LNHDA, SQIVND (reference sequence).

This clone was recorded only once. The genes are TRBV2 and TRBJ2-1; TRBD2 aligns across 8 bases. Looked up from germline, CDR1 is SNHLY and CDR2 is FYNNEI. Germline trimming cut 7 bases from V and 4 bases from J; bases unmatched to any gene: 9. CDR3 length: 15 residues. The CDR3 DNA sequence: TGTGCCAGCACCCGAAGCGGGGGAAGTTACAATGAGCAGTTCTTC. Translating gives CASTRSGGSYNEQFF.